The 21 T cell receptor beta chains below come from one sample, sequenced in a study of blood T cell repertoires in COVID-19. TCRdb's copy holds only in-frame clones and misses some; the assay was immunoSEQ multiplex PCR. The data show around 40,000 clones, around 93% seen once. The sample comprised peripheral blood. All receptors come from a human donor in a cohort sampled during active COVID-19.

CDR3 protein: CATSDRPQGFQETQYF. CDR3 DNA: TGTGCCACCAGTGACCGCCCACAGGGATTCCAAGAGACCCAGTACTTC. The V gene is TRBV24-1, the J gene TRBJ2-5, with a tentative D call TRBD1 (6 bases). Trimming took off 4 bases at V and 1 base at J, with 15 bases between the two ends. The CDR3 has 16 amino acids. Germline V CDR1 and CDR2: KGHDR, SFDVKD.

This clone was seen a single time. The V and J genes are TRBV19 and TRBJ2-7; no firm D call. In germline, CDR1 is LNHDA, CDR2 SQIVND (reference sequence). The CDR3 length is 13 residues. V was pared by 5 bases and J by 3 bases, with 11 bases between. The CDR3 bases are TGTGCCAGTAGTGAGGCCTCCCTCTACGAGCAGTACTTC. Translated: CASSEASLYEQYF.

Comments on this clone: The same CDR3 can be traced to other DNA sequences in this sample. This chain links TRBV9 with TRBJ1-2; a weak D match, TRBD1 (5 bases). Germline CDR1 and CDR2: SGDLS and YYNGEE. The CDR3 length is 13 residues. Deletions cut 0 bases from V and 2 bases from J, with 5 bases between. The CDR3 reads CASSVDRNYGYTF. CDR3 sequence (DNA): TGTGCCAGCAGCGTAGACAGGAACTATGGCTACACCTTC.

The chain employs TRBV24-1 and TRBJ1-3; a possible D gene is TRBD1 (5 bases). The CDR3 runs 17 residues. Trimming took off 4 bases at V and 0 bases at J, with 15 bases between the two ends. Germline V gene data show CDR1 as KGHDR and CDR2 as SFDVKD. The CDR3 bases are TGTGCCACCAGTGACACGAGGACATTCTACTCTGGAAACACCATATATTTT. Translated: CATSDTRTFYSGNTIYF.

The CDR3 bases are TGTGCCAGCAGCCCAGGGAATGGCTACACCTTC. Translating it yields CASSPGNGYTF. J is TRBJ1-2 and V is TRBV11-2, with D tentatively TRBD1 (5 bases). Trimming left V 5 bases short and J 6 bases short, with 7 bases between. This CDR3 has 11 amino acids. Germline values: CDR1 SGHAT, CDR2 FQNNGV.

The CDR3 bases are TGTGCCAGCAGCTTGGAGGCGACCTACGAGCAGTACTTC. This translates into CASSLEATYEQYF. V gene TRBV7-3 combines with J gene TRBJ2-7; D is perhaps TRBD2 (5 bases). The CDR3 runs 13 residues. V lost 3 bases to trimming and J lost 2 bases, with 8 bases between them. The germline V gene has CDR1 SGHTA and CDR2 FQGTGA.

V and J are TRBV11-2 and TRBJ2-7; 8 bases are a match to TRBD2. In germline, CDR1 is SGHAT, CDR2 FQNNGV. CDR3 length equals 13 residues. Trimming at V came to 5 bases and at J to 5 bases, leaving 5 bases not matched to a gene. The CDR3 sequence: CASSPGLVHEQYF. CDR3 DNA sequence: TGTGCCAGCAGCCCGGGACTAGTCCACGAGCAGTACTTC.

CDR3 nucleotide sequence: TGTGCCAGCTCACCAGCGACAGTTAACTATGGCTACACCTTC. Translated: CASSPATVNYGYTF. The chain carries TRBV18 and TRBJ1-2, with D possibly TRBD1 on 5 matching bases. Germline V gene data show CDR1 as KGHSH and CDR2 as LQKENI. CDR3 length equals 14 residues. Trimming took off 2 bases at V and 1 base at J, with 8 bases between the two ends.

The chain combines TRBV19 with TRBJ1-5; 11 bases are shared with TRBD1. The V gene end was trimmed by 4 bases and the J gene end by 6 bases; junction bases not matched to a gene: 5. There are 15 residues in the CDR3. Germline assignment: CDR1 LNHDA and CDR2 SQIVND (reference sequence). The CDR3 sequence is CASSTDRGRGQPQHF. DNA for the CDR3: TGTGCCAGTAGTACGGACAGGGGGCGCGGTCAGCCCCAGCATTTT. The full variable domain, rest sourced from reference TRBV19 and TRBJ1-5, is DGGITQSPKYLFRKEGQNVTLSCEQNLNHDAMYWYRQDPGQGLRLIYYSQIVNDFQKGDIAEGYSVSREKKESFPLTVTSAQKNPTAFYLCASSTDRGRGQPQHFGDGTRLSIL.

The rearrangement uses TRBV4-3 and TRBJ2-5; 11 nucleotides agree with TRBD2. Unmatched junction bases numbered 6, after V lost 4 bases and J lost 5 bases. Germline V CDR1 and CDR2: LGHNA, YSLEER. The CDR3 spans 15 residues. CDR3 sequence: CASSRLAGGMETQYF. The CDR3 DNA reads TGCGCCAGCAGCCGGTTAGCGGGGGGGATGGAGACCCAGTACTTC.

The rearrangement uses TRBV19 and TRBJ1-5, with no clear D. Germline CDR1 and CDR2: LNHDA and SQIVND (reference sequence). This CDR3 is 14 amino acids long. Trimming shortened V by 4 bases and J by 1 base, and 8 bases separated the two germline ends. The CDR3 is CASSRGSSNQPQHF. The CDR3 DNA reads TGTGCCAGTAGTAGAGGTTCGAGCAATCAGCCCCAGCATTTT.

This clone was picked up one time. The CDR3 DNA is TGTGCCAGCAGCTTAGCGGCAGGGCAGAGCACTGAAGCTTTCTTT. This translates into CASSLAAGQSTEAFF. This sequence joins TRBV7-2 and TRBJ1-1; D is possibly TRBD1 (5 bases). Trimming left V 0 bases short and J 4 bases short, with 12 bases between. Germline CDR1 reads SGHTA; CDR2 reads FQGNSA. The CDR3 runs to 15 residues.

This clone has just one count. The CDR3 DNA reads as TGTGCCAGCAGTGAATGGTCGCGTGGTGAAGCTTTCTTT. Its protein product is CASSEWSRGEAFF. The gene calls are TRBV6-1 and TRBJ1-1; no reliable D call. Germline CDR1 is MNHNS and CDR2 is SASEGT. The CDR3 is 13 amino acids. Trimming removed 2 bases at V and 7 bases at J, with 11 bases between.

This clone was seen a few times. This rearrangement joins TRBV27 to TRBJ2-3; 13 bases are a match to TRBD2. Germline loops: CDR1 MNHEY, CDR2 SMNVEV (reference sequence). V was clipped by 5 bases and J by 3 bases; unmatched bases: 11. This CDR3 has 18 residues. The CDR3 is CASSRTSLAGGPTDTQYF. The CDR3, as DNA: TGTGCCAGCAGTCGAACCTCACTAGCGGGGGGGCCAACAGATACGCAGTATTTT.

This clone was detected once. The genes are TRBV25-1 and TRBJ2-1; TRBD2 agrees at 8 bases. This CDR3 comprises 16 residues. Germline trimming cut 6 bases from V and 2 bases from J; bases unmatched to any gene: 9. The germline CDR1 and CDR2 sequences are MGHDK and SYGVNS. This chain's CDR3 is CASSAWGAGAYNEQFF. The CDR3 nucleotides are TGTGCCAGCAGCGCTTGGGGAGCGGGGGCCTACAATGAGCAGTTCTTC. Full variable domain (missing parts from reference TRBV25-1 and TRBJ2-1): EADIYQTPRYLVIGTGKKITLECSQTMGHDKMYWYQQDPGMELHLIHYSYGVNSTEKGDLSSESTVSRIRTEHFPLTLESARPSHTSQYLCASSAWGAGAYNEQFFGPGTRLTVL.

DNA for the CDR3: TGTGCCAGCAGAGCGGACAGGGGGGACCAAGAGACCCAGTACTTC. It translates to CASRADRGDQETQYF. J is TRBJ2-5 and V is TRBV6-5, with 10 positions matching TRBD1. Germline CDR1 reads MNHEY; CDR2 reads SVGAGI. The ends lost 6 bases at V and 0 bases at J; junction bases unmatched: 4. CDR3 size: 15 residues.

This clone was recorded only once. This chain uses TRBV28 with TRBJ1-6; no clear D. This CDR3 is 18 amino acids long. CDR1 MDHEN and CDR2 SYDVKM come from the germline V gene. Trimming cost V 2 bases and J 6 bases, with 20 bases left between them. The CDR3 DNA reads as TGTGCCAGCAGTTTAAAGGAGAGCGTTCGGGGAGTTAATTCACCCCTCCACTTT. Translating gives CASSLKESVRGVNSPLHF.

The chain combines TRBV30 with TRBJ1-1; possibly TRBD1 for D (5 bases). Germline lookup yields CDR1 GTSNPN and CDR2 SVGIG (reference sequence). Deletions cut 2 bases from V and 7 bases from J, with 17 bases between. The CDR3 length is 14 residues. CDR3 nucleotide sequence: TGTGCCTGGAGTAAGATCAGGGACGGGGGTGAAGCTTTCTTT. This translates into CAWSKIRDGGEAFF.

V and J are TRBV19 and TRBJ1-4; the match to TRBD1 covers 7 bases. Germline V gene data show CDR1 as LNHDA and CDR2 as SQIVND (reference sequence). With 5 bases clipped from V and 5 bases from J, the junction kept 8 bases outside the gene matches. The length of the CDR3 is 15 residues. CDR3: CASSSTGLRNEKLFF. The CDR3, as DNA: TGTGCCAGTAGTTCGACAGGGCTTAGGAATGAAAAACTGTTTTTT.

This chain uses TRBV10-3 with TRBJ2-3; 14 bases match TRBD2. With 4 bases clipped from V and 0 bases from J, the junction kept 12 bases outside the gene matches. CDR1 and CDR2 from the germline V gene are ENHRY and SYGVKD. The CDR3 spans 20 residues. CDR3 nucleotide sequence: TGTGCCATCAGTGGGGGGACTAGCGGGGGCCACTTCACTAGCACAGATACGCAGTATTTT. Translation: CAISGGTSGGHFTSTDTQYF.

The gene calls are TRBV4-2 and TRBJ1-5; 9 nucleotides line up with TRBD1. The CDR3 is made up of 16 amino acids. The V segment lost 1 base and the J segment 2 bases; nucleotides outside the gene matches: 3. The V gene's germline CDR1 is LGHNA and CDR2 YNFKEQ. The CDR3 bases are TGTGCCAGCAGCCAAGGGGACAGGGTCGGCAATCAGCCCCAGCATTTT. Translating gives CASSQGDRVGNQPQHF.